The next 21 T cell receptor beta chains were all read from a single sample in a study of post-analysis software for immune sequencing data. The study's findings and limits: Four or five TRBV segments (TRBV5-6, TRBV5-1 and TRBV20-1 among them) occurred more frequently in patients than in controls.

Unique molecular identifiers were carried by the TCR beta cDNA libraries. MiXCR was run by TCRdb on the PCR reads, yielding one entry per CDR3 protein. The repertoire holds roughly 870,000 distinct CDR3 sequences, with about 57% as singletons. Their cognate antigens are unknown. The sequencing input was blood. The receptors stem from a girl under 18 with multiple sclerosis.

This clonotype was picked up a small number of times. The chain combines TRBV7-6 with TRBJ2-5; 12 nucleotides align to TRBD2. Gene TRBJ2-7 matches the end of the DNA better, so the J call may be wrong. Germline V lookup: CDR1 SGHVS, CDR2 FNYEAQ. There are 15 residues in the CDR3. CDR3 sequence (DNA): TGTGCCAGCAGCTTACGACTAGCGGGAGTCAACGAGCAGTACTTC. Its translation is CASSLRLAGVNEQYF.

This clonotype has a single count. The chain carries TRBV11-2 and TRBJ2-3; D unresolved. Germline lookup yields CDR1 SGHAT and CDR2 FQNNGV. V gave up 1 base and J gave up 3 bases, with 8 bases separating them. CDR3 length equals 14 residues. CDR3 region: CASSLAPFTDTQYF. The CDR3 bases are TGTGCCAGCAGCTTAGCCCCTTTTACAGATACGCAGTATTTT.

The rearrangement joins TRBV7-9 to TRBJ2-7, with TRBD1 identical over 7 bases. The CDR3 is 15 amino acids. V lost 1 base to trimming and J lost 5 bases; unmatched junction nucleotides: 8. Germline values: CDR1 SEHNR, CDR2 FQNEAQ (reference sequence). The CDR3 DNA reads as TGTGCCAGCAGCTTAGGGCAGGGGGTACTCCACGAGCAGTACTTC. This encodes CASSLGQGVLHEQYF.

The gene calls are TRBV14 and TRBJ2-7; tentative D call: TRBD1 (6 bases). Germline V gene data show CDR1 as SGHDN and CDR2 as FVKESK. This CDR3 is built from 18 residues. Trimming stripped 5 bases from V and 3 bases from J, with 26 bases between. The chain's CDR3 is CASSVTALNRVPLYEQYF. Written as DNA, the CDR3 is TGTGCCAGCAGCGTAACCGCCCTCAACAGGGTCCCTCTCTACGAGCAGTACTTC.

This chain joins TRBV9 and TRBJ2-6; TRBD2 matches at 13 bases. Germline CDR1 and CDR2: SGDLS and YYNGEE. The CDR3 spans 20 residues. The J segment lost 4 bases and the V segment lost 3 bases, leaving 13 bases of the junction unmatched. The CDR3 DNA reads TGTGCCAGCAGCGATGGGACTAGCGGGATTTTCAGCTCCGGGGCCAACGTCCTGACTTTC. Translation gives CASSDGTSGIFSSGANVLTF.

This chain joins TRBV6-1 and TRBJ2-3; D unresolved. Deletions cut 8 bases from V and 1 base from J, with 13 bases between. The length of the CDR3 is 14 residues. Germline loops: CDR1 MNHNS, CDR2 SASEGT. CDR3 in DNA: TGTGCCAGCCAAGCGCGGCGTGGCACAGATACGCAGTATTTT. It encodes CASQARRGTDTQYF.

The V call is TRBV29-1, the J call TRBJ2-4; 10 bases are a match to TRBD1. CDR3 size: 13 residues. J was trimmed by 6 bases and V by 4 bases; bases with no gene match: 3. Germline CDR1 and CDR2: SQVTM and ANQGSEA. CDR3 amino acids: CSVAWTGGNIQYF. CDR3 DNA: TGCAGCGTTGCATGGACAGGGGGAAACATTCAGTACTTC.

The CDR3 protein is CASSLRQTYEQYF. As DNA, the CDR3 is TGTGCCAGCAGTTTACGCCAGACCTACGAGCAGTACTTC. The chain combines TRBV12-3 or TRBV12-4 with TRBJ2-7; no definite D call. Trimming pared 2 bases from V and 2 bases from J, leaving 7 bases between. This CDR3 has 13 amino acids.

The chain couples TRBV6-5 to TRBJ2-7, with no clear D. Trimming removed 1 base at V and 6 bases at J, with 13 bases between. The germline V gene has CDR1 MNHEY and CDR2 SVGAGI. This CDR3 has 14 amino acids. The chain's CDR3 is CASSYLASLREQYF. The CDR3 DNA reads TGTGCCAGCAGTTACTTGGCATCCCTCCGCGAGCAGTACTTC.

This clonotype turned up a few times. This chain uses TRBV29-1 with TRBJ1-2; D unresolved. The length of the CDR3 is 13 residues. The germline V and J ends were trimmed by 6 bases and 2 bases, with 13 bases remaining between them. CDR1 is SQVTM, CDR2 ANQGSEA, per germline. DNA for the CDR3: TGCAGCGTCCCCCGGACCGAGAACTATGGCTACACCTTC. Protein: CSVPRTENYGYTF.

This clonotype was seen more than once but under ten times. This chain links TRBV25-1 with TRBJ2-5; 7 positions match TRBD1. Germline V gives CDR1 MGHDK, CDR2 SYGVNS. Germline trimming cut 4 bases from V and 5 bases from J; bases unmatched to any gene: 16. The CDR3 loop spans 17 amino acids. In nucleotides, the CDR3 is TGTGCCAGCAGTGCCCCTCCGGGACAGCTATACGGGGAGACCCAGTACTTC. This codes for CASSAPPGQLYGETQYF.

This clonotype was counted a few times. The chain has TRBV29-1 and TRBJ2-5, with TRBD1 as a possible D gene (5 bases). The V and J ends lost 3 bases and 3 bases respectively, with 8 bases between them. This CDR3 is 12 amino acids long. CDR1 is SQVTM, CDR2 ANQGSEA, per germline. CDR3 sequence reads: CSVDWGEETQYF. The CDR3 nucleotides are TGCAGCGTTGATTGGGGCGAAGAGACCCAGTACTTC.

As concerns this clonotype: A junction boundary mismatches the germline segment, possibly from a read error. CDR3 residues: CATSGDPGGADYEQYF. The CDR3 nucleotides read TGTGCCACCAGCGGAGATCCCGGGGGCGCTGACTACGAGCAGTACTTC. This chain joins TRBV15 and TRBJ2-7; D possibly matches TRBD1 or TRBD2 (6 bases each). Germline CDR1 LNHNV, CDR2 YYDKDF (reference sequence). The CDR3 totals 16 residues.

CDR3 sequence: CASREVGRMNTEAFF. The CDR3 region has the DNA TGCGCCAGCAGAGAGGTGGGACGCATGAACACTGAAGCTTTCTTT. The rearrangement joins TRBV10-2 to TRBJ1-1, with D maybe TRBD1 (5 bases). V lost 6 bases to trimming and J lost 0 bases, with 14 bases between them. CDR1 and CDR2 from the germline V gene are WSHSY and SAAADI. The CDR3 is 15 amino acids.

This clonotype was recorded a few times. The chain links TRBV10-3 to TRBJ2-3, with TRBD1 identical over 9 bases. The germline V gene has CDR1 ENHRY and CDR2 SYGVKD. The CDR3 consists of 16 residues. Germline trimming cut 6 bases from V and 1 base from J; bases unmatched to any gene: 8. The CDR3 here is CAIRNGQGKGTDTQYF. In nucleotides, the CDR3 is TGTGCCATCAGAAACGGACAGGGGAAGGGCACAGATACGCAGTATTTT.

The chain employs TRBV4-1 and TRBJ2-3; weak D call: TRBD2 (7 bases). The germline gives CDR1 MGHRA, CDR2 YSYEKL. The CDR3 contains 15 residues. V lost 0 bases and J 4 bases, leaving 11 bases between the germline ends. The CDR3 is CASSQEWEGADTQYF. CDR3 DNA sequence: TGCGCCAGCAGCCAAGAGTGGGAGGGGGCAGATACGCAGTATTTT.

This clonotype was recorded only once. V gene TRBV5-1 combines with J gene TRBJ2-5; 14 bases match TRBD2. CDR1 SGHRS and CDR2 YFSETQ come from the germline V gene. V lost 5 bases and J lost 1; bases outside the gene matches: 4. This CDR3 is built from 16 residues. DNA for the CDR3: TGCGCCAGCAGGCCGGGACTAGCGGGGGCCCAAGAGACCCAGTACTTC. It encodes CASRPGLAGAQETQYF.

The V call is TRBV5-1, the J call TRBJ2-2; 8 bases align to TRBD2. With 1 base clipped from V and 3 bases from J, the junction kept 2 bases outside the gene matches. Germline assignment: CDR1 SGHRS and CDR2 YFSETQ. The CDR3 extends over 15 amino acids. The DNA of the CDR3 is TGCGCCAGCAGCTTGATTAGCGGGGACACCGGGGAGCTGTTTTTT. This gives the protein CASSLISGDTGELFF.

The V and J genes are TRBV29-1 and TRBJ2-3; D is perhaps TRBD1 or TRBD2 (5 bases each). This CDR3 has 14 amino acids. With 4 bases removed from V and 1 base from J, the gap between germline ends came to 12 bases. Germline V lookup: CDR1 SQVTM, CDR2 ANQGSEA. The CDR3 region has the DNA TGCAGCGTTGTACCCACGGGGCGCACAGATACGCAGTATTTT. Residues: CSVVPTGRTDTQYF.

The V gene is TRBV20-1, the J gene TRBJ2-7; 9 bases match TRBD1. The germline V gene has CDR1 DFQATT and CDR2 SNEGSKA (reference sequence). The CDR3 runs 13 residues. After removal of 3 bases from V and 5 bases from J, the junction contained 5 bases not matched to a gene. CDR3: CSASLGQGHEQYF. The DNA for the CDR3 is TGCAGTGCTAGTTTGGGACAGGGCCACGAGCAGTACTTC.

The chain carries TRBV29-1 and TRBJ2-3; 8 bases match TRBD2. V was pared by 6 bases and J by 2 bases, with 7 bases of the junction left unmatched. Germline assignment: CDR1 SQVTM and CDR2 ANQGSEA. The CDR3 consists of 14 residues. DNA for the CDR3: TGCAGCGTGACTAGCGCCAAGACCACAGATACGCAGTATTTT. Amino acid sequence: CSVTSAKTTDTQYF.